The subject of this entry is one T cell receptor (beta chain). The antigen is undetermined. The data stem from a study of cytomegalovirus exposure and HLA in healthy donors. On the study more broadly: Genotyping of more than 300 donors showed that roughly 83% belonged to the Caucasian-associated ancestry cluster. Study-wide findings and caveats: It was in a later analysis that TCR association rates were seen to vary by HLA locus, highest for DRB1 and lowest for HLA-C. It was reported that TCR beta sequences correctly inferred the HLA-A and HLA-B alleles for most subjects.

The CDR3 runs to 15 residues. The germline gives CDR1 SGHNT, CDR2 YYREEE (reference sequence). The V end was cut by 2 bases, the J end by 0 bases, with 11 bases between. PCR involved 60 Vbeta and 13 Jbeta primers. Method: immunoSEQ multiplex PCR; TCRdb's copy keeps in-frame clones and lacks some. The sample lists about 240,000 clones, 75% to 85% occurring once. J is TRBJ2-5 and V is TRBV5-4, with D possibly TRBD1 on 6 matching bases. This receptor was taken from a woman aged 55-69 years in good health and CMV-seropositive. Sequenced input: PBMCs. DNA of the CDR3: TGTGCCAGCAGCTTAGGGGGAGCGCACCAAGAGACCCAGTACTTC. It is translated as CASSLGGAHQETQYF.